The source of this T cell receptor beta chain is a study of blood T cells in healthy people across ages. Trimming pared 0 bases from V and 5 bases from J, leaving 4 bases between. The CDR3 covers 12 residues. The germline gives CDR1 LNHNV, CDR2 YYDKDF (reference sequence). Sample-barcoded 5' priming and a J-beta primer mix drove a second PCR of about 6 to 11 cycles. MiXCR was run by TCRdb on the 5' RACE reads, yielding one entry per CDR3 protein. The sample lists some 940,000 distinct CDR3 sequences; roughly 29% were seen once. The sample was also reused in another study, on T cells of mothers and their children.

The sequence was obtained from a woman aged 40 to 50 in good health. The V and J genes are TRBV15 and TRBJ2-5, with unresolved D. The sample was blood. The CDR3: CATSREWETQYF. CDR3 coding DNA: TGTGCCACCAGCAGAGAGTGGGAGACCCAGTACTTC.